The clone carrying this T cell receptor beta chain appeared many times. Its target is unknown. Trimming took 0 bases from V and 0 from J, leaving 16 bases between them. Germline V CDR1 and CDR2: DFQATT, SNEGSKA (reference sequence). The CDR3 extends over 17 amino acids. TCRdb reanalysed the 5' RACE reads using MiXCR and keeps one entry per CDR3 protein. The data hold about 130,000 distinct CDR3 sequences, with roughly 6.6% observed a single time. This entry belongs to a study of CD8 T cells in ankylosing spondylitis. Study-wide results and caveats: Researchers reportedly found disease-linked clones significantly enriched in matched ankylosing spondylitis synovial fluid.

V gene TRBV20-1 combines with J gene TRBJ2-3, with D possibly matching TRBD2 (6 bases). Sequencing was carried out using blood, either unsorted or a sorted T cell fraction (not recorded which). This sequence originates from a female donor with ankylosing spondylitis or in good health (not recorded which). CDR3 amino acids: CSARDLGGSGSTDTQYF. The CDR3 nucleotides are TGCAGTGCTAGAGATCTGGGCGGCAGCGGGAGCACAGATACGCAGTATTTT.